The present TCR beta chain was sequenced within a study of cytomegalovirus exposure and HLA in healthy donors. Study-wide points: Reports state that TCR beta sequences accurately predicted most subjects' HLA-A and HLA-B alleles.

About this clone itself: What it binds is unknown.

The PCR made use of 60 Vbeta and 13 Jbeta primers. Assay: immunoSEQ multiplex PCR; the TCRdb copy retains only in-frame clones and omits some. The sample holds 210,000 or so clones, 80% to 90% seen once. Germline V gene sequence: CDR1 SNHLY, CDR2 FYNNEI. CDR3 length: 12 residues. V was trimmed by 11 bases and J by 1 base, leaving 12 bases between them. This TCR was recovered from a woman aged 18 to 35 in good health and CMV-seronegative. The specimen was PBMCs. This rearrangement joins TRBV2 to TRBJ2-7, with a tentative D call TRBD1 (6 bases). Here the CDR3 reads CAARTDSYEQYF. In DNA, the CDR3 is TGTGCCGCCCGGACAGATTCCTACGAGCAGTACTTC.